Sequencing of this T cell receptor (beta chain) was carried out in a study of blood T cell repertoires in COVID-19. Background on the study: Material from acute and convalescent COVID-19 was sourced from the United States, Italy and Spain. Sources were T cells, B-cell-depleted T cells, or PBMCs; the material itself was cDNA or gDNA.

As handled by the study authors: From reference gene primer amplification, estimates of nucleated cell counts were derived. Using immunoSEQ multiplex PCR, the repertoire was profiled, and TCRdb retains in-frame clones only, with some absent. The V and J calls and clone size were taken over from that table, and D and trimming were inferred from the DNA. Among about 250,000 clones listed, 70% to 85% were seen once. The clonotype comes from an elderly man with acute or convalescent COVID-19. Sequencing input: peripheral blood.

The CDR3 nucleotides are TGTGCCAGCAGCACCGGGACAGGGAGCCAGCCCCAGCATTTT. The encoded protein is CASSTGTGSQPQHF. This chain links TRBV28 with TRBJ1-5; 9 bases are shared with TRBD1. The germline V gene has CDR1 MDHEN and CDR2 SYDVKM. CDR3 size: 14 residues. Trimming cost V 6 bases and J 7 bases; bases outside gene matches: 7. The full variable domain, in which reference TRBV28 and TRBJ1-5 provide the parts outside the CDR3, is DVKVTQSSRYLVKRTGEKVFLECVQDMDHENMFWYRQDPGLGLRLIYFSYDVKMKEKGDIPEGYSVSREKKERFSLILESASTNQTSMYLCASSTGTGSQPQHFGDGTRLSIL.